Presented here are 14 T cell receptor beta chains from one specimen sequenced in a study of neurological immune-mediated disorders (dated by TCRdb to the late 2010s). The library was made by 5' RACE. This sample was sequenced with an Illumina HiSeq 2500. TCRdb applied fastp at Q25 and MiXCR to the public reads, then kept only in-frame beta chains. Each CDR3 protein appears once, grouped with its most common genes and DNA. This sample is represented by about 57,000 distinct CDR3 sequences; roughly an eighth of them were singletons. The top ten constitute around 11% of the sample. Sequencing was carried out using PBMCs. The receptors here all came from a woman aged 60-75 years with HTLV-1-associated myelopathy (HAM/TSP).

This clonotype has a count of ten or more. This chain joins TRBV5-5 and TRBJ2-5, with 9 bases aligning to TRBD1. CDR3 length: 17 residues. Germline CDR1 SGHKS, CDR2 YYEKEE (reference sequence). V was clipped by 0 bases and J by 4 bases; unmatched bases: 10. DNA for the CDR3: TGTGCCAGCAGCTTGGCCTTCCTCACAGGGGGCGGAGAGACCCAGTACTTC. Residues: CASSLAFLTGGGETQYF.

The chain has TRBV6-1 and TRBJ1-5; perhaps TRBD1 as D (5 bases). Germline CDR1 MNHNS, CDR2 SASEGT. The CDR3 spans 14 residues. V was trimmed by 10 bases and J by 0 bases, leaving 13 bases between them. The CDR3 DNA follows: TGTGCCACCGCCGGGGGATATAGCAATCAGCCCCAGCATTTT. Protein product: CATAGGYSNQPQHF.

This clonotype was seen many times. The chain combines TRBV12-3 or TRBV12-4 with TRBJ2-7, with TRBD2 matching 7 bases. Unmatched junction bases numbered 16, after V lost 8 bases and J lost 6 bases. The CDR3 runs 15 residues. Here the CDR3 reads CASSPAGLRGSEQYF. The CDR3, as DNA: TGTGCCAGCTCCCCGGCGGGACTACGGGGCTCCGAGCAGTACTTC.

This clonotype came up many times. This chain uses TRBV20-1 with TRBJ2-1; 8 bases are a match to TRBD2. Losses at the gene ends were 3 bases for V and 3 bases for J; bases not matched to a gene: 13. Germline V gene lookup returns CDR1 DFQATT and CDR2 SNEGSKA (reference sequence). CDR3 size: 17 residues. CDR3 nucleotide sequence: TGCAGTGCTAGTGGGGGGTGGGTAGCGGGGATCTACAATGAGCAGTTCTTC. It is translated as CSASGGWVAGIYNEQFF.

In this sample, this clonotype turned up many times. The rearrangement joins TRBV5-5 to TRBJ2-4; 7 bases align to TRBD2. Germline V gives CDR1 SGHKS, CDR2 YYEKEE (reference sequence). The CDR3 covers 15 residues. Unmatched junction bases numbered 12, after V lost 4 bases and J lost 8 bases. CDR3 residues: CASSAHAGSGDIQYF. Here the CDR3 DNA reads TGTGCCAGCAGCGCACATGCAGGGAGCGGGGACATTCAGTACTTC.

This clonotype was recorded a few times. CDR3 loop: CASSEGLAKNIQYF. DNA for the CDR3: TGTGCCAGCAGTGAAGGGCTAGCCAAAAACATTCAGTACTTC. V usage is TRBV25-1 and J usage is TRBJ2-4; D gene uncertain. The V end lost 2 bases, the J end lost 0 bases, and 5 bases lay between the germline ends. Germline V gene data show CDR1 as MGHDK and CDR2 as SYGVNS. CDR3 length equals 14 residues.

This clonotype was observed many times. This chain connects TRBV7-9 to TRBJ2-1, with 10 bases fitting TRBD2. Germline CDR1 SEHNR, CDR2 FQNEAQ (reference sequence). This CDR3 contains 13 residues. J was trimmed by 8 bases and V by 6 bases; bases with no gene match: 4. The CDR3 nucleotides read TGTGCCAGCAGTCCTAGCGGGAGCGATGAGCAGTTCTTC. Translating it yields CASSPSGSDEQFF.

This clonotype appeared many times. The gene calls are TRBV20-1 and TRBJ2-5, with 10 bases that match TRBD2. J was trimmed by 5 bases and V by 0 bases; bases with no gene match: 6. The germline V gene has CDR1 DFQATT and CDR2 SNEGSKA (reference sequence). The CDR3 is 15 residues long. The CDR3 nucleotides are TGCAGTGCTAGAGACCCTAGCGGGAGTCGGGAGACCCAGTACTTC. It codes for CSARDPSGSRETQYF.

This clonotype has a count of ten or more. The V call is TRBV20-1, the J call TRBJ2-7; 8 bases align to TRBD2. This CDR3 comprises 15 residues. Germline V gene sequence: CDR1 DFQATT, CDR2 SNEGSKA (reference sequence). The J segment lost 0 bases and the V segment lost 5 bases, leaving 9 bases of the junction unmatched. The CDR3 DNA is TGCAGTGCTCTCAATTTAGCGGGACCCTCCTACGAGCAGTACTTC. Translated: CSALNLAGPSYEQYF.

Many counts were recorded for this clonotype. This rearrangement joins TRBV5-1 to TRBJ2-1; 10 nucleotides match TRBD2. Germline V gives CDR1 SGHRS, CDR2 YFSETQ. Trimming removed 2 bases from V and 4 bases from J; junction bases left unmatched: 6. The CDR3 sequence is 16 residues long. CDR3 DNA sequence: TGCGCCAGCAGCTTCCGTAGCGGGGGGTCTTACAATGAGCAGTTCTTC. Its translation: CASSFRSGGSYNEQFF.

This clonotype showed up many times. This chain joins TRBV9 and TRBJ2-1, with 10 positions matching TRBD2. V was clipped by 5 bases and J by 3 bases; unmatched bases: 5. The CDR3 totals 15 residues. Germline V lookup: CDR1 SGDLS, CDR2 YYNGEE. The CDR3 DNA sequence: TGTGCCAGCAGTGCCACTAGCGGGAACTACAATGAGCAGTTCTTC. This encodes CASSATSGNYNEQFF.

This clonotype appeared many times. The chain links TRBV20-1 to TRBJ2-3, with 7 bases lining up with TRBD2. The V segment lost 3 bases and the J segment 5 bases; nucleotides outside the gene matches: 8. Per the germline V gene, CDR1 is DFQATT and CDR2 is SNEGSKA (reference sequence). The CDR3 covers 14 residues. The CDR3 reads CSARLAGEGDTQYF. In DNA, the CDR3 is TGCAGTGCTAGGTTGGCGGGAGAGGGAGATACGCAGTATTTT.

This clonotype was observed at least ten times. Written as DNA, the CDR3 is TGTGCCAGCAGCATCGGGACAGGGACGGGCTATGGCTACACCTTC. This translates into CASSIGTGTGYGYTF. The V gene is TRBV7-2, the J gene TRBJ1-2; TRBD1 aligns across 9 bases. Trimming removed 5 bases from V and 4 bases from J; junction bases left unmatched: 8. The CDR3 consists of 15 residues. The germline V gene encodes CDR1 SGHTA and CDR2 FQGNSA.

This clonotype was observed at least ten times. The rearrangement uses TRBV20-1 and TRBJ2-5; 9 nucleotides agree with TRBD1. Trimming cost V 3 bases and J 5 bases; bases outside gene matches: 10. The CDR3 is 15 residues long. Germline V gene lookup returns CDR1 DFQATT and CDR2 SNEGSKA (reference sequence). The CDR3 region is CSARTEQGAGETQYF. In DNA form, the CDR3 reads TGCAGTGCTAGGACCGAACAGGGGGCAGGGGAGACCCAGTACTTC.